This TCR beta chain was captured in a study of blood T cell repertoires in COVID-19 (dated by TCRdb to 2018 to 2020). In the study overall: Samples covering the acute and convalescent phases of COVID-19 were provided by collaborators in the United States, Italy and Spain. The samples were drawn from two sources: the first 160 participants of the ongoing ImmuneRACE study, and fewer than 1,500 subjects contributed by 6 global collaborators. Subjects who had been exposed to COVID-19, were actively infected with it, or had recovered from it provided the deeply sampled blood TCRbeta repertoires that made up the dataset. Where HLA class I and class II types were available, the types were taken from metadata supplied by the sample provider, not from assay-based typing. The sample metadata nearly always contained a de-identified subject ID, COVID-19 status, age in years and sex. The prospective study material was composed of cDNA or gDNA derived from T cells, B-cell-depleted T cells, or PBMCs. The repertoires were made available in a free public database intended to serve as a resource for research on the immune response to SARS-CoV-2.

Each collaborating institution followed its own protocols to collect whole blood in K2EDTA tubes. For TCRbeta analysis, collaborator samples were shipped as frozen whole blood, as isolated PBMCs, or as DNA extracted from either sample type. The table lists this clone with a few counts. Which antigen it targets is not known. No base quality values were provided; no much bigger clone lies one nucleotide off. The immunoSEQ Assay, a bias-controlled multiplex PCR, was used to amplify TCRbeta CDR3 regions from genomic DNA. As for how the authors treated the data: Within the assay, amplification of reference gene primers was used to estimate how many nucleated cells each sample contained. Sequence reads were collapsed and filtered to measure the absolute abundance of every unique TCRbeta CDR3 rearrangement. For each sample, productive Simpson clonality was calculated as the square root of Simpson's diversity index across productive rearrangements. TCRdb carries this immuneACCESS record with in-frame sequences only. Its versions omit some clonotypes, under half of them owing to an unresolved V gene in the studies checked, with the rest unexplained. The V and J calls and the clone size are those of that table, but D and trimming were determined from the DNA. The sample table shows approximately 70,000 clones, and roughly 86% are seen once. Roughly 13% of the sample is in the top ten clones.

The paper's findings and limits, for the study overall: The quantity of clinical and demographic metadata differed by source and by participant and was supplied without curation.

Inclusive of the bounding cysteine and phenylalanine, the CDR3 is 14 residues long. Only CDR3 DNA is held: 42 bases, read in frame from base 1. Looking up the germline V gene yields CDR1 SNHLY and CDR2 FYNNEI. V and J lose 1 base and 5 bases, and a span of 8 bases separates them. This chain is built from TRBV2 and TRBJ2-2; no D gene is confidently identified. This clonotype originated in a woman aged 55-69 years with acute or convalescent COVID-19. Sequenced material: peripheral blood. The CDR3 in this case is CASSEVSGTGELFF. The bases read TGTGCCAGCAGTGAAGTATCCGGGACCGGGGAGCTGTTTTTT.